A single sample is the source of the 30 T cell receptor beta chains below, sequenced in a study of blood T cell repertoires in COVID-19 (dated by TCRdb to the early 2020s). Library method: the immunoSEQ multiplex PCR assay. TCRdb took over this immuneACCESS table, retaining in-frame rearrangements with V and J assigned. Such tables are incomplete; in checked studies, under half of the missing clones stem from an unresolved V gene, and the remainder is unexplained. The sample table lists approximately 59,000 clones, 80% to 90% of them with a count of one. 15% to 19% of the sample is in the top ten clones. Specimen: peripheral blood. All receptors derive from an elderly man with acute or convalescent COVID-19.

The chain uses TRBV5-5 and TRBJ1-4; 8 bases are a match to TRBD1. The germline gives CDR1 SGHKS, CDR2 YYEKEE (reference sequence). This CDR3 is 16 amino acids long. Trimming cost V 2 bases and J 8 bases; bases outside gene matches: 11. CDR3 sequence reads: CASSFNPQGAEEKLFF. CDR3 coding DNA: TGTGCCAGCAGCTTTAACCCCCAGGGGGCGGAGGAAAAACTGTTTTTT.

In its sample, this clone was seen a few times. The rearrangement joins TRBV27 to TRBJ2-2; a possible D gene is TRBD1 (6 bases). The CDR3 contains 13 residues. V lost 11 bases and J lost 3, with 13 bases in between. Germline V gene data show CDR1 as MNHEY and CDR2 as SMNVEV (reference sequence). The CDR3, as DNA: TGTGCCTGTCGGGACAAATACACCGGGGAGCTGTTTTTT. The encoded protein is CACRDKYTGELFF.

V is TRBV7-2 and J is TRBJ2-1, with TRBD1 matching 9 bases. V lost 5 bases, J lost 6 bases, and 5 bases stayed unmatched. Germline V gene lookup returns CDR1 SGHTA and CDR2 FQGNSA. CDR3 length: 14 residues. CDR3 DNA sequence: TGTGCCAGCAGCACTCGGGACAGGGCCAATGAGCAGTTCTTC. It encodes CASSTRDRANEQFF.

This CDR3 is CASSEWIAGPYEQYF. CDR3 DNA sequence: TGTGCCAGCAGTGAATGGATAGCGGGCCCCTACGAGCAGTACTTC. This rearrangement joins TRBV2 to TRBJ2-7, with TRBD2 matching 7 bases. The CDR3 length is 15 residues. Germline V CDR1 and CDR2: SNHLY, FYNNEI. V lost 2 bases and J lost 2; bases outside the gene matches: 6. The full variable domain, rest sourced from reference TRBV2 and TRBJ2-7, is EPEVTQTPSHQVTQMGQEVILRCVPISNHLYFYWYRQILGQKVEFLVSFYNNEISEKSEIFDDQFSVERPDGSNFTLKIRSTKLEDSAMYFCASSEWIAGPYEQYFGPGTRLTVT.

This chain's CDR3 is CASSVLVSGFLHQPQHF. The CDR3 DNA follows: TGTGCCAGCAGCGTCCTCGTGAGCGGGTTCCTACATCAGCCCCAGCATTTT. This chain uses TRBV9 with TRBJ1-5; D unresolved. Trimming took off 2 bases at V and 5 bases at J, with 20 bases between the two ends. Germline CDR1 SGDLS, CDR2 YYNGEE. The CDR3 is made up of 17 amino acids. Full variable domain (missing parts from reference TRBV9 and TRBJ1-5): DSGVTQTPKHLITATGQRVTLRCSPRSGDLSVYWYQQSLDQGLQFLIQYYNGEERAKGNILERFSAQQFPDLHSELNLSSLELGDSALYFCASSVLVSGFLHQPQHFGDGTRLSIL.

This sequence joins TRBV15 and TRBJ1-2; D unclear. The CDR3 sequence is 15 residues long. Trimming took 0 bases from V and 4 from J, leaving 12 bases between them. Germline-derived CDR1 and CDR2 are LNHNV and YYDKDF (reference sequence). CDR3 nucleotides: TGTGCCACCAGCAGAGATCCTCGGGGTGGCTATGGCTACACCTTC. Protein product: CATSRDPRGGYGYTF.

The chain joins TRBV5-4 to TRBJ2-3, with TRBD2 matching 10 bases. From germline, CDR1 is SGHNT and CDR2 YYREEE (reference sequence). The junction had 8 bases not matched to a gene; V was cut back by 3 bases and J by 7 bases. This CDR3 spans 15 amino acids. CDR3: CASSSQREGYNTQYF. For the CDR3, the DNA is TGTGCCAGCAGCTCCCAGCGGGAGGGCTACAATACGCAGTATTTT.

The V and J genes are TRBV7-3 and TRBJ2-1; 9 bases align to TRBD1. The junction had 10 bases not matched to a gene; V was cut back by 5 bases and J by 8 bases. This CDR3 is 15 amino acids long. Germline lookup yields CDR1 SGHTA and CDR2 FQGTGA. The CDR3 nucleotides read TGTGCCAGCAGCGCCACGGGACAGGGCTTTCATGAGCAGTTCTTC. Its protein is CASSATGQGFHEQFF.

This chain joins TRBV7-2 and TRBJ2-7; TRBD2 matches 9 bases. The CDR3 contains 19 residues. Germline assignment: CDR1 SGHTA and CDR2 FQGNSA. Losses at the gene ends were 2 bases for V and 0 bases for J; bases not matched to a gene: 14. The CDR3 region has the DNA TGTGCCAGCAGCTTACTTGCGGTAGCGGGGGATCGGAGCTCCTACGAGCAGTACTTC. Its translation is CASSLLAVAGDRSSYEQYF.

This clone was found once. The rearrangement joins TRBV4-1 to TRBJ2-7, with TRBD2 matching over 10 bases. V shed 2 bases, J shed 6 bases, and the junction held 7 bases outside the gene matches. The germline V gene has CDR1 MGHRA and CDR2 YSYEKL. The CDR3 loop spans 15 amino acids. The CDR3 nucleotides read TGCGCCAGCAGCCAACCCACTAGCGGGACGGTCGAGCAGTACTTC. Protein sequence: CASSQPTSGTVEQYF.

V is TRBV4-2 and J is TRBJ2-7, with 13 bases lining up with TRBD2. CDR1 and CDR2 (germline): LGHNA, YNFKEQ. The CDR3 contains 16 residues. With 0 bases clipped from V and 5 bases from J, the junction kept 4 bases outside the gene matches. CDR3 residues: CASSQDWTSGSDEQYF. CDR3 DNA sequence: TGTGCCAGCAGCCAAGATTGGACTAGCGGGAGTGACGAGCAGTACTTC.

A single count supports this clone. The chain joins TRBV6-6 to TRBJ2-3; D might be TRBD2 (6 bases). Germline CDR1 and CDR2: MNHNY and SVGAGI (reference sequence). Trimming stripped 7 bases from V and 6 bases from J, with 14 bases between. The CDR3 is made up of 13 amino acids. The CDR3, as DNA: TGTGCCAGCACAAGGGAGGCGCCTGATACGCAGTATTTT. It yields the protein CASTREAPDTQYF.

The rearrangement joins TRBV21-1 to TRBJ1-5. TRBV21-1 is a known pseudogene. This CDR3 comprises 14 residues. The CDR3 nucleotides read TGTGCCAGCAGCTTAGAGAATAGCAATCAGCCCCAGCATTTT. Translated: CASSLENSNQPQHF.

The genes are TRBV6-2 or TRBV6-3 and TRBJ1-4, with D hard to call. The V gene lost 1 base and the J gene lost 7 bases, with 13 bases spanning the gap. The CDR3 is made up of 15 amino acids. Germline-derived CDR1 and CDR2 are MNHEY and SVGEGT. CDR3 in DNA: TGTGCCAGCAGTTACTTTGGGGAGGCTCGTGAAAAACTGTTTTTT. The encoded protein is CASSYFGEAREKLFF.

This clone was observed once. This sequence joins TRBV7-2 and TRBJ2-7; TRBD2 matches 12 bases. The CDR3 has 15 amino acids. Per germline, CDR1 SGHTA and CDR2 FQGNSA. V was pared by 5 bases and J by 6 bases, with 8 bases of the junction left unmatched. The DNA of the CDR3 is TGTGCCAGCAGCCCGAGACTAGCGGGAGATGCCGAGCAGTACTTC. This translates into CASSPRLAGDAEQYF.

This clone was recorded a few times. This chain joins TRBV19 and TRBJ1-1; TRBD1 might be the D (6 bases). V was shortened by 3 bases and J by 5 bases, with 13 bases between the two germline ends. The CDR3 spans 14 residues. CDR1 LNHDA and CDR2 SQIVND come from the germline V gene (reference sequence). DNA for the CDR3: TGTGCCAGTAGTATCGAGACAGGCCGAACTGAAGCTTTCTTT. Residues: CASSIETGRTEAFF.

The DNA of the CDR3 is TGTGCCTCCCGCCGGGCAGGGGGTCCTTACAATGAGCAGTTCTTC. Translation gives CASRRAGGPYNEQFF. J is TRBJ2-1 and V is TRBV28; the match to TRBD1 covers 7 bases. This CDR3 is built from 15 residues. V lost 11 bases, J lost 4 bases, and 14 bases stayed unmatched. In germline, CDR1 is MDHEN, CDR2 SYDVKM.

The chain couples TRBV20-1 to TRBJ1-5; 8 nucleotides line up with TRBD1. The germline V gene has CDR1 DFQATT and CDR2 SNEGSKA (reference sequence). V gave up 3 bases and J gave up 0 bases; unmatched junction bases: 7. This CDR3 is 16 amino acids long. CDR3 amino acids: CSASQGTGVSNQPQHF. CDR3 bases: TGCAGTGCTAGTCAAGGGACAGGTGTTAGCAATCAGCCCCAGCATTTT.

This sequence joins TRBV6-5 and TRBJ2-7; D is ambiguous. Germline V gene data show CDR1 as MNHEY and CDR2 as SVGAGI. V was clipped by 7 bases and J by 2 bases, with 9 bases between them. This CDR3 is built from 12 residues. CDR3 DNA: TGTGCCAGCACCAGCGCCACCTACGAGCAGTACTTC. Translated, it gives CASTSATYEQYF.

The rearrangement links TRBV27 to TRBJ2-7; TRBD2 matches 12 bases. CDR3 length: 16 amino acids. J gave up 1 base and V 6 bases, and 7 bases lay outside the gene matches. Germline CDR1 reads MNHEY; CDR2 reads SMNVEV (reference sequence). This CDR3 reads CASSWTSGTNSYEQYF. DNA for the CDR3: TGTGCCAGCAGCTGGACTAGCGGGACGAATTCCTACGAGCAGTACTTC.

The chain couples TRBV9 to TRBJ1-6, with 7 bases identical to TRBD1. Losses at the gene ends were 4 bases for V and 6 bases for J; bases not matched to a gene: 7. This CDR3 is 15 amino acids long. The germline CDR1 and CDR2 sequences are SGDLS and YYNGEE. The CDR3: CASSTRQGVNSPLHF. The CDR3 nucleotides are TGTGCCAGCAGCACACGACAGGGCGTTAATTCACCCCTCCACTTT.

The chain is built from TRBV19 and TRBJ1-2; the match to TRBD1 covers 12 bases. Losses at the gene ends were 1 base for V and 2 bases for J; bases not matched to a gene: 5. The CDR3 covers 17 residues. Germline CDR1 is LNHDA and CDR2 is SQIVND (reference sequence). CDR3 coding DNA: TGTGCCAGTAGTATAGCGCCGGGACAGGGGGCGAACTATGGCTACACCTTC. This codes for CASSIAPGQGANYGYTF.

This clone occurred once. The rearrangement links TRBV7-2 to TRBJ1-3; D is ambiguous. Between the trimmed V and J ends, which lost 1 base and 0 bases, there was a span of 7 bases. The CDR3 sequence is 15 residues long. Germline CDR1 reads SGHTA; CDR2 reads FQGNSA. In DNA, the CDR3 is TGTGCCAGCAGCTTAGTCCTCGGCTCTGGAAACACCATATATTTT. Translation: CASSLVLGSGNTIYF.

This clone occurred a few times. This sequence joins TRBV3-1 (or the pseudogene TRBV3-2) and TRBJ1-5; TRBD1 agrees at 8 bases. V trimming: 3 bases; J trimming: 6 bases; junction bases outside the gene matches: 13. The germline V gene has CDR1 LGHDT and CDR2 YNNKEL (reference sequence). CDR3 length: 17 residues. CDR3: CASSHGRGRGLGQPQHF. DNA of the CDR3: TGTGCCAGCAGCCATGGCAGGGGGCGCGGGTTGGGTCAGCCCCAGCATTTT.

The chain carries TRBV4-2 and TRBJ1-5; TRBD1 aligns across 9 bases. CDR1 is LGHNA and CDR2 is YNFKEQ in the germline V gene. The CDR3 is made up of 14 amino acids. The J segment lost 6 bases and the V segment lost 3 bases, leaving 3 bases of the junction unmatched. The CDR3 nucleotides read TGTGCCAGCAGCCAGGGACAGGGTAGTCAGCCCCAGCATTTT. Its protein is CASSQGQGSQPQHF.

CDR3 nucleotides: TGTGCCAGCAGTTTACGGACAGGGGGCAATCAGCCCCAGCATTTT. This codes for CASSLRTGGNQPQHF. This sequence joins TRBV6-6 and TRBJ1-5; the match to TRBD1 covers 9 bases. The CDR3 length is 15 residues. V trimming: 4 bases; J trimming: 2 bases; junction bases outside the gene matches: 3. In germline, CDR1 is MNHNY, CDR2 SVGAGI (reference sequence).

CDR3 residues: CAISEFRGSTDTQYF. CDR3 nucleotides: TGTGCCATCAGTGAGTTTCGCGGGAGCACAGATACGCAGTATTTT. The V gene is TRBV10-3, the J gene TRBJ2-3, with a weak D call TRBD2 (5 bases). Germline CDR1 and CDR2: ENHRY and SYGVKD. This CDR3 region has 15 residues. V lost 1 base to trimming and J lost 0 bases, with 8 bases between them.

The rearrangement joins TRBV11-2 to TRBJ2-4; possible D gene TRBD1, 6 bases. The germline V and J ends were trimmed by 5 bases and 7 bases, with 9 bases remaining between them. The germline CDR1 and CDR2 sequences are SGHAT and FQNNGV. This CDR3 contains 12 residues. The CDR3 DNA reads TGTGCCAGCAGCCCCGGACAGAACATTCAGTACTTC. Protein: CASSPGQNIQYF.

V and J are TRBV6-5 and TRBJ2-7, with D hard to call. Germline CDR1 and CDR2: MNHEY and SVGAGI. The CDR3 has 14 amino acids. Trimming pared 0 bases from V and 1 base from J, leaving 7 bases between. The CDR3, as DNA: TGTGCCAGCAGTTACTCGGTCGAGTCCTACGAGCAGTACTTC. It translates to CASSYSVESYEQYF.

The chain links TRBV10-3 to TRBJ1-1, with a possible D match to TRBD1 (5 bases). The CDR3 has 18 amino acids. Germline V gives CDR1 ENHRY, CDR2 SYGVKD. Trimming took off 0 bases at V and 5 bases at J, with 22 bases between the two ends. CDR3 sequence (DNA): TGTGCCATCAGTGAGTCATATGGCAGGGAATCCAAGGGGACTGAAGCTTTCTTT. As protein: CAISESYGRESKGTEAFF.